These 28 T cell receptor beta chains came from one sample sequenced in a study of CD8+CD57+ T cells in acquired aplastic anemia. It was genomic DNA that served as the template for profiling TCR beta VDJ and CDR3. Using its own MiXCR run on the reads, TCRdb lists one record per CDR3 protein. The data contain hundreds of thousands of distinct CDR3 sequences, about two thirds of them singletons. The sequenced sample was sorted CD4+, CD8+, or CD8+CD57+ T cells (not recorded which) from PBMCs. These receptors all stem from a human donor in good health, serving as a control.

A note on this clonotype: The junction and the germline gene differ at one end; a read error may be behind it. The chain joins TRBV27 to TRBJ2-3, with D tentatively TRBD1 (5 bases). The CDR3 contains 13 residues. Germline assignment: CDR1 MNHEY and CDR2 SMNVEV (reference sequence). The CDR3 bases are TGTGCCAGCAGGGACGTCAGCACAGGAACGCAGTCTTTT. The encoded protein is CASRDVSTGTQSF.

The chain is built from TRBV5-1 and TRBJ2-2; 9 nucleotides agree with TRBD2. CDR1 and CDR2 (germline): SGHRS, YFSETQ. J gave up 0 bases and V 0 bases, and 3 bases lay outside the gene matches. CDR3 length: 17 amino acids. The CDR3 loop reads CASSLGTSETNTGELFF. The CDR3 DNA sequence: TGCGCCAGCAGCTTGGGGACTAGCGAAACGAACACCGGGGAGCTGTTTTTT.

With respect to this clonotype: Its ends do not fully match the called genes, so a read error is possible. The chain combines TRBV7-8 with TRBJ2-2; no reliable D call. This CDR3 spans 15 amino acids. Germline V gene lookup returns CDR1 SGHVS and CDR2 FQNEAQ. CDR3 bases: TGTACCAGCAGCCGGCACAGTGCAGAGACCCAGTACTTGTTTTTT. Encoded protein: CTSSRHSAETQYLFF.

This clonotype was recorded many times. This chain connects TRBV19 to TRBJ1-4; 7 bases are shared with TRBD1. The CDR3 contains 15 residues. In germline, CDR1 is LNHDA, CDR2 SQIVND (reference sequence). V lost 6 bases and J lost 2; bases outside the gene matches: 6. CDR3: CASRNRQGTNEKLFF. CDR3 in DNA: TGTGCCAGTAGAAACCGACAGGGCACTAATGAAAAACTGTTTTTT.

At least ten counts were recorded for this clonotype. This chain connects TRBV6-5 to TRBJ2-3; D is tentatively TRBD1 or TRBD2 (7 bases each). CDR3 length: 15 amino acids. Germline CDR1 and CDR2: MNHEY and SVGAGI. V was clipped by 4 bases and J by 0 bases, with 11 bases between them. The CDR3 DNA is TGTGCCAGCAGTTCAGGGGGGGCAAGCACAGATACGCAGTATTTT. This codes for CASSSGGASTDTQYF.

On this clonotype: One end of the junction is discordant with germline, which a read error may explain. The rearrangement uses TRBV7-8 and TRBJ2-7; D is tentatively TRBD1 or TRBD2 (6 bases each). The CDR3 is made up of 18 amino acids. Per the germline V gene, CDR1 is SGHVS and CDR2 is FQNEAQ. The CDR3 DNA is TGCGCCAGCAGACAAGCCACGACGGGGGCCTCGTCATCCTACGAGCAGTACTTC. Translating gives CASRQATTGASSSYEQYF.

CDR3 amino acids: CASSTLWSSYEQYF. The CDR3, as DNA: TGTGCCAGCAGCACACTATGGAGCTCCTACGAGCAGTACTTC. The chain has TRBV5-6 and TRBJ2-7; unclear D gene. This CDR3 has 14 amino acids. Between the trimmed V and J ends, which lost 4 bases and 0 bases, there was a span of 11 bases. Per germline, CDR1 SGHDT and CDR2 YYEEEE.

A note on this clonotype: At one of its ends the junction is not consistent with the germline gene, which may arise from a read error. The V gene is TRBV9, the J gene TRBJ2-1, with D perhaps TRBD1 or TRBD2 (7 bases each). The CDR3 extends over 15 amino acids. The germline V gene has CDR1 SGDLS and CDR2 YYNGEE. The CDR3 DNA sequence: TGTGCCACCAGCGGGACAGCCAACCCCTACAATGAGCAGTTCTTC. Its protein product is CATSGTANPYNEQFF.

The chain recombines TRBV10-3 with TRBJ2-5, with TRBD2 as a possible D gene (7 bases). With 0 bases removed from V and 4 bases from J, the gap between germline ends came to 9 bases. This CDR3 region has 14 residues. CDR1 and CDR2 from the germline V gene are ENHRY and SYGVKD. The CDR3 region has the DNA TGTGCCATCAGTGAGTCAGGGGGGGGAGAGACCCAGTACTTC. This encodes CAISESGGGETQYF.

This clonotype was recorded many times. The chain carries TRBV5-8 and TRBJ1-2; 7 nucleotides align to TRBD1. V lost 4 bases and J lost 3; bases outside the gene matches: 9. Germline V gene data show CDR1 as SGHTS and CDR2 as YDEGEE. CDR3 size: 15 residues. The CDR3 bases are TGTGCCAGCAGCATAGGAACAGGGGTCGACTATGGCTACACCTTC. This sequence encodes CASSIGTGVDYGYTF. Supplemented by reference TRBV5-8 and TRBJ1-2, the full variable domain reads EAGVTQSPTHLIKTRGQQATLRCSPISGHTSVYWYQQALGLGLQFLLWYDEGEERNRGNFPPRFSGRQFPNYSSELNVNALELEDSALYLCASSIGTGVDYGYTFGSGTRLTVV.

Comment on this clonotype: Germline and junction disagree at one end, which may indicate a read error. The chain combines TRBV5-8 with TRBJ1-5; TRBD1 aligns across 7 bases. The CDR3 loop spans 14 amino acids. CDR1 SGHTS and CDR2 YDEGEE come from the germline V gene. In DNA, the CDR3 is TGCGCCAGCAGCCAACAAGACAGGGTTGGCCACGAGCATTTT. The encoded protein is CASSQQDRVGHEHF.

The V call is TRBV20-1, the J call TRBJ2-5, with D possibly matching TRBD2 (6 bases). The V end was cut by 6 bases, the J end by 6 bases, with 20 bases between. There are 14 residues in the CDR3. Germline V gene sequence: CDR1 DFQATT, CDR2 SNEGSKA (reference sequence). The CDR3 here is CSAAQGLAQKTQYF. The CDR3 DNA sequence: TGCAGTGCCGCCCAGGGACTCGCTCAAAAGACCCAGTACTTC.

This clonotype was counted a few times. The gene calls are TRBV18 and TRBJ1-1; D perhaps matches TRBD1 (6 bases). The CDR3 length is 18 residues. V lost 6 bases to trimming and J lost 6 bases, with 29 bases between them. Germline loops: CDR1 KGHSH, CDR2 LQKENI. The CDR3 nucleotides are TGTGCCAGCTCCCCAGGGGTGGAGGGGAAAGGGGTAGTGGCTGAAGCTTTCTTT. This gives the protein CASSPGVEGKGVVAEAFF.

A remark on this clonotype: Compared with germline, one end of the junction differs, possibly owing to a read error. The rearrangement links TRBV10-1 to TRBJ1-6; 10 bases line up with TRBD1. The CDR3 has 14 residues. The germline V gene encodes CDR1 WNHNN and CDR2 SYGVQD (reference sequence). The CDR3 DNA follows: TGTGCCAGCAGTGATCGGACAGGGGGTGCACCCCTCTACTTC. Protein: CASSDRTGGAPLYF.

CDR3 DNA: TGCAGTGCTAGAGTTGGAGGGCGGAGGGTATATTTT. This translates into CSARVGGRRVYF. The chain uses TRBV20-1 and TRBJ1-3; D is uncertain. The ends were cut back, 1 base at V and 14 bases at J, with 15 bases in the middle. The CDR3 consists of 12 residues. Germline CDR1 reads DFQATT; CDR2 reads SNEGSKA (reference sequence).

Many counts were recorded for this clonotype. V usage is TRBV7-9 and J usage is TRBJ1-4, with 8 bases identical to TRBD1. The germline gives CDR1 SEHNR, CDR2 FQNEAQ (reference sequence). This CDR3 region has 15 residues. J was trimmed by 6 bases and V by 2 bases; bases with no gene match: 5. As DNA, the CDR3 is TGTGCCAGCAGCTTAACCCAGGACAGGGATGAAAAACTGTTTTTT. Amino acid sequence: CASSLTQDRDEKLFF.

This clonotype was observed once. The chain uses TRBV9 and TRBJ1-2; D is possibly TRBD1 (5 bases). V dropped 0 bases and J dropped 14 bases, with 20 bases sitting between them. Looked up from germline, CDR1 is SGDLS and CDR2 is YYNGEE. The CDR3 consists of 14 residues. CDR3 protein: CASSVGSILTGSTF. The CDR3 region has the DNA TGTGCCAGCAGCGTAGGCTCTATTCTCACAGGTTCGACCTTC.

Points on this clonotype: A read error may produce the germline difference seen at one junction end. V usage is TRBV9 and J usage is TRBJ1-4, with 8 bases fitting TRBD1. This CDR3 contains 15 residues. Germline CDR1 and CDR2: SGDLS and YYNGEE. The CDR3 DNA follows: TGTGCCAGCAGTGTAGCCAGGGGGCGGGGCGAGCAGCTGTTTTTT. This gives the protein CASSVARGRGEQLFF.

This clonotype was detected many times. The chain carries TRBV5-1 and TRBJ1-1; D is undetermined. This CDR3 comprises 14 residues. From germline, CDR1 is SGHRS and CDR2 YFSETQ. Trimming stripped 6 bases from V and 0 bases from J, with 12 bases between. The CDR3 bases are TGCGCCAGCATGGCAGAATCTATGAACACTGAAGCTTTCTTT. As protein: CASMAESMNTEAFF.

This clonotype was counted at least ten times. V gene TRBV12-3 or TRBV12-4 combines with J gene TRBJ1-1; possible D gene TRBD1, 6 bases. Between the trimmed V and J ends, which lost 3 bases and 4 bases, there was a span of 15 bases. The CDR3 has 15 residues. In DNA form, the CDR3 reads TGTGCCAGCAGTTTGAGGGGGAGGGGGAGCACTGAAGCTTTCTTT. It yields the protein CASSLRGRGSTEAFF.

This clonotype was counted ten times or more. The J gene is TRBJ2-5, the V gene TRBV5-8; 9 bases match TRBD2. The CDR3 has 15 residues. Germline assignment: CDR1 SGHTS and CDR2 YDEGEE. V lost 5 bases to trimming and J lost 7 bases; unmatched junction nucleotides: 12. CDR3 in DNA: TGTGCCAGCAGTCGAGGCGGGGGGGGGGCGGTGACCCAGTACTTC. This gives the protein CASSRGGGGAVTQYF.

Concerning this clonotype itself: The conserved final phenylalanine or tryptophan is absent from the CDR3, which likely points to a read error. The DNA is left out, because the CDR3 cannot be placed on it with certainty; the CDR3 is given as TCRdb lists it. J is TRBJ2-5 and V is TRBV7-6; the table's D call, TRBD1, has no DNA check behind it. The CDR3 is made up of 13 amino acids, end residues included. Per germline, CDR1 SGHVS and CDR2 FNYEAQ. CDR3 loop: CASQGSGGSQYFG.

This chain connects TRBV15 to TRBJ1-1; D ambiguous. From germline, CDR1 is LNHNV and CDR2 YYDKDF (reference sequence). This CDR3 region has 12 residues. V was shortened by 3 bases and J by 1 base, with 3 bases between the two germline ends. The CDR3 reads CATSRRNTEAFF. The CDR3 DNA reads TGTGCCACCAGCAGGAGGAACACTGAAGCTTTCTTT.

Concerning this clonotype: The junction differs from germline at one of its ends, possibly a read error. The J gene is TRBJ2-5, the V gene TRBV15; D might be TRBD1 (5 bases). Germline V gene sequence: CDR1 LNHNV, CDR2 YYDKDF (reference sequence). The CDR3 totals 16 residues. The CDR3 DNA reads TGTGCCACCAGCGAAAGACAGCGCTGGGCACAAGAAACCCAGCACTTC. Translating gives CATSERQRWAQETQHF.

The chain is built from TRBV7-9 and TRBJ1-6, with 12 bases identical to TRBD1. J was trimmed by 14 bases and V by 5 bases; bases with no gene match: 13. CDR3 length: 16 amino acids. Germline V gives CDR1 SEHNR, CDR2 FQNEAQ (reference sequence). The CDR3 DNA reads TGTGCCAGCAGCCAGGGACAGGGGGCACTGAAGCTTTCCCTCCACTTT. It yields the protein CASSQGQGALKLSLHF.

The count of this clonotype is one. An end of the junction does not agree with germline; a read error may underlie this. This chain uses TRBV9 with TRBJ2-3; 13 bases match TRBD2. Germline assignment: CDR1 SGDLS and CDR2 YYNGEE. This CDR3 contains 14 residues. The CDR3 reads CASSTSGGAASSNF. CDR3 nucleotide sequence: TGTGCCAGCAGTACTAGCGGGGGGGCCGCGAGCAGTAATTTT.

This clonotype was found many times. V is TRBV12-3 or TRBV12-4 and J is TRBJ1-6; 11 positions match TRBD1. This CDR3 has 15 amino acids. The V segment lost 6 bases and the J segment 7 bases; nucleotides outside the gene matches: 5. In DNA form, the CDR3 reads TGTGCCAGCAGCCTCGGGACAGGGGGAAATTCACCCCTCCACTTT. Translating gives CASSLGTGGNSPLHF.

This chain links TRBV4-3 with TRBJ2-7; TRBD2 matches at 9 bases. The J segment lost 1 base and the V segment lost 5 bases, leaving 6 bases of the junction unmatched. CDR1 is LGHNA, CDR2 YSLEER, per germline. This CDR3 is 15 amino acids long. CDR3 nucleotide sequence: TGCGCCAGCAGCAAGACTAGCGGAACATCCTACGAGCAGTACTTC. Protein: CASSKTSGTSYEQYF.